This passage covers 25 T cell receptor beta chains from one sample sequenced in a study of blood T cell repertoires in COVID-19. Some clones are missing from TCRdb's copy, which holds only in-frame ones; the method was immunoSEQ multiplex PCR. Here the sample spans fewer than 250,000 clones, 80% to 90% being singletons. Sample: peripheral blood. The receptors were gathered from a man aged 30 to 39 with acute or convalescent COVID-19.

J is TRBJ2-2 and V is TRBV28; a weak D match, TRBD1 (6 bases). CDR1 is MDHEN and CDR2 is SYDVKM in the germline V gene. V gave up 5 bases and J gave up 4 bases, with 11 bases separating them. This CDR3 is 14 amino acids long. The CDR3 here is CASSLTGATGELFF. The CDR3 coding sequence is TGTGCCAGCAGTCTGACAGGCGCCACCGGGGAGCTGTTTTTT.

The chain employs TRBV3-1 (or the pseudogene TRBV3-2) and TRBJ1-2, with TRBD1 as a possible D gene (5 bases). Germline assignment: CDR1 LGHDT and CDR2 YNNKEL (reference sequence). V was pared by 4 bases and J by 7 bases, with 22 bases between. The CDR3 is made up of 16 amino acids. The CDR3 reads CASSPNPDGALRGYTF. Here the CDR3 DNA reads TGTGCCAGCAGCCCAAATCCGGATGGGGCTTTACGTGGCTACACCTTC.

CDR3 sequence (DNA): TGTGCCTGGAGTGTACTTGATGACACCATATATTTT. Protein product: CAWSVLDDTIYF. V gene TRBV30 combines with J gene TRBJ1-3, with unresolved D. The length of the CDR3 is 12 residues. The germline CDR1 and CDR2 sequences are GTSNPN and SVGIG (reference sequence). Trimming left V 0 bases short and J 8 bases short, with 8 bases between.

This clone was counted a single time. The CDR3 region has the DNA TGTGCCAGCAGTTCCACTCAGGGGACGAGGGCTTTCTTT. This sequence encodes CASSSTQGTRAFF. V is TRBV28 and J is TRBJ1-1; D perhaps matches TRBD1 (6 bases). Germline-derived CDR1 and CDR2 are MDHEN and SYDVKM. This CDR3 has 13 amino acids. Trimming took off 4 bases at V and 11 bases at J, with 17 bases between the two ends.

This chain connects TRBV3-1 (or the pseudogene TRBV3-2) to TRBJ2-5, with 11 bases identical to TRBD2. CDR1 LGHDT and CDR2 YNNKEL come from the germline V gene (reference sequence). V lost 2 bases to trimming and J lost 3 bases; unmatched junction nucleotides: 5. The CDR3 sequence is 16 residues long. This chain's CDR3 is CASSQPLAGGKETQYF. DNA of the CDR3: TGTGCCAGCAGCCAACCTCTAGCGGGGGGTAAAGAGACCCAGTACTTC.

The chain uses TRBV30 and TRBJ2-2; the D gene is possibly TRBD2 (7 bases). Trimming left V 6 bases short and J 7 bases short, with 15 bases between. The CDR3 covers 13 residues. CDR1 is GTSNPN, CDR2 SVGIG, per germline (reference sequence). The CDR3 here is CACRRGAHGELFF. The CDR3 DNA reads as TGTGCCTGCCGTCGGGGGGCCCACGGGGAGCTGTTTTTT.

The rearrangement joins TRBV1 to TRBJ1-1. TRBV1 is recorded as a pseudogene. The CDR3 is made up of 14 amino acids. The CDR3 bases are TGCACCAGCAGCCAAGAGGAGGAGGAGGGTGAAGCTTTCTTT. Its translation: CTSSQEEEEGEAFF.

The chain recombines TRBV4-1 with TRBJ2-7, with 12 bases matching TRBD2. V trimming: 4 bases; J trimming: 3 bases; junction bases outside the gene matches: 10. The germline V gene encodes CDR1 MGHRA and CDR2 YSYEKL. CDR3 length equals 17 residues. CDR3 bases: TGCGCCAGCAGCCGTATCACCGGGACTAGCGGGCTCTACGAGCAGTACTTC. Its translation: CASSRITGTSGLYEQYF.

The chain uses TRBV27 and TRBJ2-2; 13 bases fit TRBD2. Germline CDR1 MNHEY, CDR2 SMNVEV (reference sequence). The V gene end was trimmed by 6 bases and the J gene end by 0 bases; junction bases not matched to a gene: 4. This CDR3 has 17 residues. The CDR3 nucleotides are TGTGCCAGCAGGCGACTAGCGGGGGGCTCGAACACCGGGGAGCTGTTTTTT. This sequence encodes CASRRLAGGSNTGELFF.

The chain uses TRBV11-3 and TRBJ1-3; weak D call: TRBD1 (5 bases). CDR1 SGHNT and CDR2 YENEEA come from the germline V gene. The CDR3 consists of 16 residues. V was clipped by 3 bases and J by 0 bases, with 12 bases between them. The CDR3 sequence: CASSFWRGGSGNTIYF. As DNA, the CDR3 is TGTGCCAGCAGCTTTTGGAGGGGAGGCTCTGGAAACACCATATATTTT.

The gene calls are TRBV6-5 and TRBJ2-5; D might be TRBD1 (6 bases). CDR1 is MNHEY and CDR2 is SVGAGI in the germline V gene. CDR3 length: 14 amino acids. V was cut by 5 bases and J by 4 bases, with 14 bases left in between. The CDR3: CASSPWTVGETQYF. The DNA of the CDR3 is TGTGCCAGCAGTCCGTGGACAGTCGGAGAGACCCAGTACTTC.

This clone was counted only a few times. J is TRBJ2-7 and V is TRBV11-2; D perhaps matches TRBD1 (5 bases). Trimming left V 1 base short and J 7 bases short, with 5 bases between. This CDR3 has 11 amino acids. Germline V lookup: CDR1 SGHAT, CDR2 FQNNGV. The CDR3 coding sequence is TGTGCCAGCAGCTTAGGGACAGAGCAGTACTTC. This encodes CASSLGTEQYF.

The CDR3 protein is CASSYSRGVSTGELFF. The CDR3 bases are TGTGCCAGCAGTTACTCGCGGGGAGTGAGCACCGGGGAGCTGTTTTTT. This chain joins TRBV6-5 and TRBJ2-2; tentative D call: TRBD2 (6 bases). V lost 0 bases and J 4 bases, leaving 12 bases between the germline ends. CDR1 MNHEY and CDR2 SVGAGI come from the germline V gene. The CDR3 sequence is 16 residues long.

This chain connects TRBV28 to TRBJ1-2; 7 positions agree with TRBD1. V shed 3 bases, J shed 2 bases, and the junction held 6 bases outside the gene matches. The CDR3 contains 15 residues. Germline V gives CDR1 MDHEN, CDR2 SYDVKM. The CDR3, as DNA: TGTGCCAGCAGTTTTGGGGACAGCCCGAACTATGGCTACACCTTC. Protein sequence: CASSFGDSPNYGYTF.

This chain links TRBV30 with TRBJ1-1; D remains unclear. The CDR3 contains 11 residues. Germline-derived CDR1 and CDR2 are GTSNPN and SVGIG (reference sequence). V was shortened by 0 bases and J by 7 bases, with 6 bases between the two germline ends. The CDR3 nucleotides are TGTGCCTGGAGTGTCCCGAGTGAAGCTTTCTTT. Its translation is CAWSVPSEAFF.

This clone has only a few counts. The chain employs TRBV19 and TRBJ1-2, with 8 bases fitting TRBD1. Trimming removed 4 bases from V and 4 bases from J; junction bases left unmatched: 11. Germline values: CDR1 LNHDA, CDR2 SQIVND (reference sequence). The CDR3 covers 16 residues. The CDR3 region is CASSSSRQGWSYGYTF. DNA for the CDR3: TGTGCCAGTAGTAGTTCCAGACAGGGGTGGAGCTATGGCTACACCTTC.

The gene calls are TRBV19 and TRBJ1-2; no definite D call. With 5 bases removed from V and 4 bases from J, the gap between germline ends came to 5 bases. The CDR3 is made up of 11 amino acids. CDR1 is LNHDA, CDR2 SQIVND, per germline (reference sequence). CDR3 protein: CASSLSYGYTF. The DNA of the CDR3 is TGTGCCAGTAGTCTGTCCTATGGCTACACCTTC.

This chain joins TRBV6-6 and TRBJ1-4; TRBD1 matches at 7 bases. Germline V CDR1 and CDR2: MNHNY, SVGAGI (reference sequence). The CDR3 consists of 14 residues. Losses at the gene ends were 10 bases for V and 7 bases for J; bases not matched to a gene: 12. The CDR3 loop is CATARPGGSEKLFF. CDR3 bases: TGTGCCACCGCACGCCCAGGGGGGTCTGAAAAACTGTTTTTT.

The gene calls are TRBV4-1 and TRBJ1-1, with 8 bases matching TRBD1. The V and J ends lost 7 bases and 4 bases, in that order; junction bases with no gene match: 5. The CDR3 spans 13 residues. Germline V CDR1 and CDR2: MGHRA, YSYEKL. The CDR3 sequence: CASTQGAITEAFF. The CDR3 region has the DNA TGCGCCAGCACCCAGGGGGCGATCACTGAAGCTTTCTTT.

CDR3 in DNA: TGTGCCAGCAGTTACCGGGGGGGTCAAAACATTCAGTACTTC. Translated, it gives CASSYRGGQNIQYF. This rearrangement joins TRBV6-5 to TRBJ2-4; 8 bases line up with TRBD2. This CDR3 is built from 14 residues. V gave up 2 bases and J gave up 5 bases; unmatched junction bases: 2. From germline, CDR1 is MNHEY and CDR2 SVGAGI.

This rearrangement joins TRBV10-1 to TRBJ2-7; possible D gene TRBD1, 6 bases. V dropped 0 bases and J dropped 2 bases, with 8 bases sitting between them. This CDR3 is 14 amino acids long. Germline values: CDR1 WNHNN, CDR2 SYGVQD (reference sequence). This chain's CDR3 is CASSESAGAYEQYF. The CDR3 DNA follows: TGCGCCAGCAGTGAGTCGGCAGGGGCCTACGAGCAGTACTTC.

There are a few counts of this clone. The chain combines TRBV28 with TRBJ1-5; TRBD1 might be the D (6 bases). The germline CDR1 and CDR2 sequences are MDHEN and SYDVKM. This CDR3 contains 14 residues. V dropped 2 bases and J dropped 7 bases, with 12 bases sitting between them. CDR3 nucleotides: TGTGCCAGCAGTTTAGTCCAGGGGTCACAGCCCCAGCATTTT. Amino acid sequence: CASSLVQGSQPQHF.

The V and J genes are TRBV30 and TRBJ2-2; D is perhaps TRBD2 (5 bases). CDR3 length: 11 residues. With 6 bases removed from V and 6 bases from J, the gap between germline ends came to 8 bases. Germline V CDR1 and CDR2: GTSNPN, SVGIG (reference sequence). The DNA for the CDR3 is TGTGCCTGCACGGGATCCGGGGAGCTGTTTTTT. It translates to CACTGSGELFF.

This chain connects TRBV28 to TRBJ1-5; 7 positions match TRBD1. V lost 6 bases to trimming and J lost 2 bases; unmatched junction nucleotides: 7. The CDR3 covers 15 residues. CDR1 MDHEN and CDR2 SYDVKM come from the germline V gene. CDR3 sequence: CASSEDRAGNQPQHF. In DNA form, the CDR3 reads TGTGCCAGCAGCGAAGACAGGGCTGGCAATCAGCCCCAGCATTTT.

This clone has a handful of counts. J is TRBJ1-3 and V is TRBV4-1; TRBD1 might be the D (5 bases). V shed 0 bases and J shed 0 bases, with 9 bases lying between them. Germline V gene data show CDR1 as MGHRA and CDR2 as YSYEKL. The CDR3 length is 16 residues. The CDR3 sequence: CASSQEGQISGNTIYF. CDR3 in DNA: TGCGCCAGCAGCCAAGAGGGGCAGATCTCTGGAAACACCATATATTTT.